This T cell receptor beta chain was captured by sequencing in a study of T cell responses to AZD1222 COVID-19 vaccine listed by TCRdb under 2021. Notes on the research overall: AZD1222 recipients whose second dose came at about 4 weeks and those whose second dose came at about 12 weeks were combined into one group, since spike-specific TCR depth and breadth did not differ between the two schedules. Trial participants were enrolled by age into 18-55, 56-69 and 70-plus year subgroups, with around 140, 26 and 57 TCR-sequenced participants respectively. TCR sequencing was performed for roughly 250 trial participants, of whom 200 to 220 were given two doses of AZD1222 and about 25 were given two doses of MenACWY control vaccine.

The germline V gene supplies CDR1 MDHEN and CDR2 SYDVKM. Cut back by 3 bases and 11 bases, the V and J ends lie 20 bases apart. The CDR3 spans 15 residues, from the cysteine through the phenylalanine. Left in the record is the CDR3 DNA by itself, 45 bases read in frame from the first base. What this sample's time point label stands for: baseline before first vaccination. Samples from vaccinated people were obtained from the UK trials COV001 and COV002, which included a single-blind randomized controlled phase 2/3 trial of AZD1222 (ChAdOx1 nCoV-19) in healthy adults. Trial participant PBMC samples were collected at day 0 and day 28 after the second dose for TCRbeta chain sequencing. The CDR3 regions of human TCRbeta chains were analyzed by immunosequencing. Per the source publication's procedure: TCRs in the repertoires were matched against a reference library of SARS-CoV-2-specific TCRs that had been generated with the MIRA antigen-specificity platform. Breadth was defined as the fraction of unique TCRs that were SARS-CoV-2-associated. Depth was defined as the fraction of total T cells that were SARS-CoV-2-associated. Using the MIRA data, each spike-specific TCR was mapped to the spike region that the TCR reacts to and placed in a CD4 or CD8 class. Log10-transformed breadth and depth values were compared by one-way ANOVA with Sidak's multiple comparisons tests. Drawn from immuneACCESS, this table holds only the in-frame rearrangements with V and J called that TCRdb kept. Clones are partly lost; checked studies trace under half to an unresolved V gene and leave the rest unexplained. V, J and clone size derive from that table, while D and trimming were established from the DNA sequence. Within this sample are around 110,000 clones, with roughly 92% of them counted one time only. The ten largest clonotypes hold over 1.5% of the sample.

Broad study findings and their caveats: Epitopes outside the regions mutated in the B.1.351 and B.1.1.7 variants were reportedly recognized by nearly half of the unique spike-specific TCRs. Spike-specific TCR breadth and depth rose significantly after two AZD1222 doses compared with day 0 and with MenACWY recipients. Only five to seven AZD1222 recipients were SARS-CoV-2 seropositive at baseline, limiting conclusions about previously exposed vaccinees. Participants were mostly white British and included more females than males, and it was suggested by the authors that clonal diversity may have been underestimated. Because no day 14 peak-response samples were available, repertoires were characterized only after the peak T cell response. Vaccine-associated CD4 TCRs spanned the whole spike protein, with dominant responses in regions 160-218 and 743-854. The 56-69-year group was small, and its depth increase did not reach significance, likely because of low power.

As concerns this clone: The specificity of this receptor is unknown. Per-nucleotide qualities are absent, and no much larger clonotype sits a single base away.

The clonotype comes from an adult in good health. This receptor chain uses TRBV28 and TRBJ1-5; a tentative D match to TRBD1 spans 5 bases. The sequencing used peripheral blood, collected on day 0 of AZD1222 vaccination. The CDR3 in this case is CASSFVSDTFSAQHF. The nucleotide sequence reads as follows: TGTGCCAGCAGTTTCGTTTCGGACACCTTCTCAGCCCAGCATTTT.